This T cell receptor (beta chain) was found in a study of CXCR3-negative and CXCR3-positive naive CD8 T cells. Comments on this clonotype: No antigen is known for it.

The germline gives CDR1 LGHNA, CDR2 YSLEER. The CDR3 is 16 residues long. The study, taken as a whole, reports: Relative to memory CD8+ cells, whose diversity was much lower, both naive subsets had comparably high diversity. Naive cells positive for CXCR3 carried more hydrophobic TRB CDR3s than CXCR3-negative ones.

Subsets of CD8+ T cells were each sorted in triplicate at roughly 300,000 cells apiece. CD45RO-CCR7+CD27+CD95- characterized naive CD8+ T cells. All TRB cDNA libraries came from 5' RACE performed with UMI labels. No DNA is given; TCRdb re-called the 5' RACE reads and lists each CDR3 protein once. This sample contains approximately 26,000 distinct CDR3 sequences. V and J are TRBV4-3 and TRBJ2-1; TCRdb's D gene call, TRBD2, goes unchecked for lack of DNA. The source is a human donor in good health. Some clones in this sample may be carry-over from other donors' samples. The material sequenced was naive CXCR3- CD8+ T cells from blood. Subset meaning: CD45RO-CCR7+CD27+CD95- naive CD8+ T cells lacking CXCR3 (TNR3-). This CDR3 reads CASSPSGGGSYNEQFF.